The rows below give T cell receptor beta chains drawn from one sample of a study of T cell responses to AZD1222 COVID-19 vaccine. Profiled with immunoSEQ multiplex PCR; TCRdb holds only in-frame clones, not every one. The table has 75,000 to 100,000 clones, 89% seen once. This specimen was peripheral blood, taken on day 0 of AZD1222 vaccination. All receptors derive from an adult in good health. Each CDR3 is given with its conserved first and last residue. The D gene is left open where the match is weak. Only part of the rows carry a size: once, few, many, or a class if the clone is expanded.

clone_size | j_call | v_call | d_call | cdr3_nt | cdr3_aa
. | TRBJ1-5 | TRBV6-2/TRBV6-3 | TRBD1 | TGTGCCAGCAGTCCCCAGGGGGGTAGCAATCAGCCCCAGCATTTT | CASSPQGGSNQPQHF
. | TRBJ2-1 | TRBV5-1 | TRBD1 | TGCGCCAGCAGCCCCGGGACAGGGGAGCTGGATGAGCAGTTCTTC | CASSPGTGELDEQFF
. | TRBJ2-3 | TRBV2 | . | TGTGCCAGCAGCTGGAGGGATACGCAGTATTTT | CASSWRDTQYF
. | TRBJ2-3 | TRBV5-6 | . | TGTGCCAGTTCGCGAGGGGGTGGGCAGTATTTT | CASSRGGGQYF
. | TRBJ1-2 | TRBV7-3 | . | TGTGCCAGCAGCTTAAACGAGTACTATGGCTACACCTTC | CASSLNEYYGYTF
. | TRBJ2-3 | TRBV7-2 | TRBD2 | TGTGCCAGCAGCTTCCGACGGGGGGACACAGATACGCAGTATTTT | CASSFRRGDTDTQYF
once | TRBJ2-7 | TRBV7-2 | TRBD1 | TGTGCCAGCAGCTTAGTGGTAGGGGGCCGGTACGAGCAGTACTTC | CASSLVVGGRYEQYF
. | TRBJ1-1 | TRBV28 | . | TGTGCCAGCCGGACAGCCACTGAAGCTTTCTTT | CASRTATEAFF
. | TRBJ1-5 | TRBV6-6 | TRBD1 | TGTGCCAGCAGACTTAGGGGGCAGGGTAGCAATCAGCCCCAGCATTTT | CASRLRGQGSNQPQHF
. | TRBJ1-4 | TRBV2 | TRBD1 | TGTGCCAGCAGTGAACCACGGGTAGGGACAGGGGACGAAAAACTGTTTTTT | CASSEPRVGTGDEKLFF
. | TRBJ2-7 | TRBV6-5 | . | TGTGCCAGCAGTTACTCCTGGGGCCACCGATCCTACGAGCAGTACTTC | CASSYSWGHRSYEQYF